What follows is one T cell receptor (beta chain) and its context. CDR1 and CDR2 from the germline V gene are GTSNPN and SVGIG (reference sequence). The CDR3 is 18 residues long. Trimming cost V 8 bases and J 0 bases; bases outside gene matches: 22. This sample is drawn from a study of blood T cell repertoires in COVID-19. The data were produced by immunoSEQ multiplex PCR, yet TCRdb's version contains in-frame clones alone and is incomplete. The sample contains 270,000 or so clones, 86% of which appear only once. The receptor was isolated from a woman in her twenties or thirties with active or convalescent COVID-19. The chain employs TRBV30 and TRBJ2-7, with 7 positions matching TRBD2. The specimen was peripheral blood. The chain's CDR3 is CAGAGRGDPILISYEQYF. For the CDR3, the DNA is TGTGCCGGGGCGGGGAGGGGTGACCCTATTTTAATCTCCTACGAGCAGTACTTC.